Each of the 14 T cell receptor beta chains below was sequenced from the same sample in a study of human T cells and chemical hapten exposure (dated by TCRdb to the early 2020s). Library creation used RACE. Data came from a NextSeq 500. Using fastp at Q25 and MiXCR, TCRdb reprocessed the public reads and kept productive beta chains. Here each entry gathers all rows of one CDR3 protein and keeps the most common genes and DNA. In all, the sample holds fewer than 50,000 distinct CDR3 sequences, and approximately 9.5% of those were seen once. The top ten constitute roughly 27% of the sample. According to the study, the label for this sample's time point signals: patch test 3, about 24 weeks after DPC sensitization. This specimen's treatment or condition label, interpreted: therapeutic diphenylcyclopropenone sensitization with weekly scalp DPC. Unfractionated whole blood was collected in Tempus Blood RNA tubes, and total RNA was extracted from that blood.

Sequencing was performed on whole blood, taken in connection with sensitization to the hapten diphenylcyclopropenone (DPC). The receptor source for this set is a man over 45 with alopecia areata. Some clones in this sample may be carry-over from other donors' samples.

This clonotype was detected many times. The CDR3 DNA follows: TGTGCCAGCATGCAGGTGAACACTGAAGCTTTCTTT. It encodes CASMQVNTEAFF. The rearrangement uses TRBV28 and TRBJ1-1; D ambiguous. This CDR3 is 12 amino acids long. Germline V gene data show CDR1 as MDHEN and CDR2 as SYDVKM. With 7 bases removed from V and 0 bases from J, the gap between germline ends came to 6 bases.

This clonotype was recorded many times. CDR3 loop: CARDRDSSYEQYF. For the CDR3, the DNA is TGTGCCAGGGATCGGGACAGCTCCTACGAGCAGTACTTC. J is TRBJ2-7 and V is TRBV28, with TRBD1 identical over 7 bases. CDR1 and CDR2 from the germline V gene are MDHEN and SYDVKM. V lost 9 bases and J lost 0; bases outside the gene matches: 5. The CDR3 is 13 amino acids.

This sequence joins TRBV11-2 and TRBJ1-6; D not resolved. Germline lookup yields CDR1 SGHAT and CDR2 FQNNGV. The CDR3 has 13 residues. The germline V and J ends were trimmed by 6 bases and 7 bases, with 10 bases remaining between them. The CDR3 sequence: CASSPYKNSPLHF. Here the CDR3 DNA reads TGTGCCAGCAGTCCCTACAAAAATTCACCCCTCCACTTT.

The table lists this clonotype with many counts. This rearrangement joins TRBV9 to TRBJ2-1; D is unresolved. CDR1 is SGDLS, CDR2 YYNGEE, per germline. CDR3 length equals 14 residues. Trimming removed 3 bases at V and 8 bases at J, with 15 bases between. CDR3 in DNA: TGTGCCAGCAGCGACCCCCGGTTTCCGGATGAGCAGTTCTTC. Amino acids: CASSDPRFPDEQFF.

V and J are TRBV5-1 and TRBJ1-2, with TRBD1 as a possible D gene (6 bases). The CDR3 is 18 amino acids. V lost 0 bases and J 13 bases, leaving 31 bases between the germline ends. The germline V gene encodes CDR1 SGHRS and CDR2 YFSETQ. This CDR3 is CASSLEALGSGGPRGFTF. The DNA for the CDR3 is TGCGCCAGCAGCTTGGAAGCCCTCGGATCCGGGGGGCCGCGCGGGTTCACCTTC.

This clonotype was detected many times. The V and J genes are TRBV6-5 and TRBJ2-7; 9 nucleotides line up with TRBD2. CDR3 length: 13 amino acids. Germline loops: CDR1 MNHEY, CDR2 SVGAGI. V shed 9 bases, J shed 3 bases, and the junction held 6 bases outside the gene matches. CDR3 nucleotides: TGTGCCAGTCGGGCTAGCGGGGACTACGAGCAGTACTTC. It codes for CASRASGDYEQYF.

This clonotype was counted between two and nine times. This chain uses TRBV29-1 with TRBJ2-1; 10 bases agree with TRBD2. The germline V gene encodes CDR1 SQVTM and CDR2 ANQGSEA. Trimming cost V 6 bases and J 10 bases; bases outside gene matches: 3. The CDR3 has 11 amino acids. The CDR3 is CSVPGLAEQFF. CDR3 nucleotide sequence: TGCAGCGTCCCGGGACTAGCGGAGCAGTTCTTC.

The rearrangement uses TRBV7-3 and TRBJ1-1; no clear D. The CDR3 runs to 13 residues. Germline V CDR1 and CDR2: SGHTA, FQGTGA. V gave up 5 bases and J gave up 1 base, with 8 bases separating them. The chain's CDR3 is CASSPRPNTEAFF. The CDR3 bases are TGTGCCAGCAGCCCCCGGCCGAACACTGAAGCTTTCTTT.

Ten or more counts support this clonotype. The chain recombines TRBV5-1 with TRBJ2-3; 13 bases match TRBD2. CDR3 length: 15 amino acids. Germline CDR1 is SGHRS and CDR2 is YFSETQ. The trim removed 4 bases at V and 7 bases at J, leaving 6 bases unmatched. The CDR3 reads CASSGTGTSGNTQYF. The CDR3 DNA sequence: TGCGCCAGCAGCGGGACCGGGACTAGCGGGAATACGCAGTATTTT.

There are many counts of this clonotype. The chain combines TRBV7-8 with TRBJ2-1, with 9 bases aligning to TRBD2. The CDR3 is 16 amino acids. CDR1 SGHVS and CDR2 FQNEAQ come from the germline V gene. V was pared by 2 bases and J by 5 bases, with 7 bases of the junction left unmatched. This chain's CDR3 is CASSLTVAGAHNEQFF. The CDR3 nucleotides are TGTGCCAGCAGCTTAACGGTAGCGGGAGCCCACAATGAGCAGTTCTTC.

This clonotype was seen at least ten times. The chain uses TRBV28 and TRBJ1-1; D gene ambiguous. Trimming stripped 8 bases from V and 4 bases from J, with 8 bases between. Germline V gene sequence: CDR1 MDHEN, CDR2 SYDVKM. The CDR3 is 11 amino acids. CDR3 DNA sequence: TGTGCCAGCGGTACGGTCACTGAAGCTTTCTTT. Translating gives CASGTVTEAFF. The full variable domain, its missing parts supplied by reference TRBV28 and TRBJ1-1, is DVKVTQSSRYLVKRTGEKVFLECVQDMDHENMFWYRQDPGLGLRLIYFSYDVKMKEKGDIPEGYSVSREKKERFSLILESASTNQTSMYLCASGTVTEAFFGQGTRLTVV.

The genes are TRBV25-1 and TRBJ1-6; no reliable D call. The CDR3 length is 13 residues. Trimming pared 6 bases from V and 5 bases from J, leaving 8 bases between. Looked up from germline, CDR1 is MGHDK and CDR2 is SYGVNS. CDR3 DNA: TGTGCCAGCAGGGCGCCGGATAATTCACCCCTCCACTTT. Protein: CASRAPDNSPLHF.

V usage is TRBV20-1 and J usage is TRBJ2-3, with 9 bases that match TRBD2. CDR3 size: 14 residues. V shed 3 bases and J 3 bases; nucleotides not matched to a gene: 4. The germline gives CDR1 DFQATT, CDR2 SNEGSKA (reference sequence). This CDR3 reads CSARGGRATDTQYF. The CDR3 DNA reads TGCAGTGCTAGGGGCGGGAGGGCGACAGATACGCAGTATTTT.

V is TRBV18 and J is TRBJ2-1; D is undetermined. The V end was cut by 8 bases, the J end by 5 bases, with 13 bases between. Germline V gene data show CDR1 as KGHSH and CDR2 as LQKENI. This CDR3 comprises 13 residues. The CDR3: CASAIVADNEQFF. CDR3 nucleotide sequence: TGTGCCAGCGCCATCGTGGCGGACAATGAGCAGTTCTTC.